This entry lists 15 T cell receptor beta chains sequenced from one sample in a study of T cell repertoires and HLA-DP antigens. The antigens of these receptors remain unknown. The repertoire was sequenced with immunoSEQ multiplex PCR; TCRdb's copy has only in-frame clones and lacks some. The table has roughly 73,000 clones, just under 80% seen once. Sequencing was carried out using CD4+ T cells from PBMCs. These receptors were taken from a man in his 60s in good health and CMV-seronegative.

In its sample, this clone was seen a few times. CDR3 region: CASSIGQGSGYGYTF. The CDR3 coding sequence is TGTGCCAGTAGTATCGGACAGGGGAGTGGCTATGGCTACACCTTC. The chain links TRBV19 to TRBJ1-2, with TRBD1 matching 9 bases. The CDR3 runs 15 residues. From germline, CDR1 is LNHDA and CDR2 SQIVND (reference sequence). J gave up 4 bases and V 3 bases, and 6 bases lay outside the gene matches.

This clone was picked up a small number of times. The rearrangement uses TRBV4-3 and TRBJ1-4; TRBD1 agrees at 7 bases. The germline CDR1 and CDR2 sequences are LGHNA and YSLEER. V lost 0 bases and J lost 8; bases outside the gene matches: 6. CDR3 length: 15 residues. The CDR3 sequence is CASSQDRDSLEKLFF. The CDR3 DNA sequence: TGCGCCAGCAGCCAAGATAGGGACAGTTTAGAAAAACTGTTTTTT.

V is TRBV11-2 and J is TRBJ2-7; D is undetermined. This CDR3 spans 14 amino acids. Germline CDR1 is SGHAT and CDR2 is FQNNGV. V was clipped by 5 bases and J by 0 bases, with 11 bases between them. The CDR3 region is CASSPSRVSYEQYV. The CDR3, as DNA: TGTGCCAGCAGCCCCTCTCGAGTCTCCTACGAGCAGTACGTC.

The gene calls are TRBV7-6 and TRBJ2-1; TRBD1 aligns across 10 bases. Germline values: CDR1 SGHVS, CDR2 FNYEAQ. The CDR3 runs to 15 residues. V was pared by 5 bases and J by 7 bases, with 8 bases of the junction left unmatched. The CDR3 here is CASSLRDRGGNEQFF. CDR3 sequence (DNA): TGTGCCAGCAGCCTCCGGGACAGGGGTGGAAATGAGCAGTTCTTC.

This clone has only one observation. This chain uses TRBV10-1 with TRBJ1-1, with a weak D call TRBD1 (5 bases). Germline CDR1 WNHNN, CDR2 SYGVQD (reference sequence). This CDR3 contains 15 residues. The V end lost 0 bases, the J end lost 1 base, and 9 bases lay between the germline ends. The CDR3: CASSESTGENTEAFF. The CDR3 DNA is TGCGCCAGCAGTGAGTCCACAGGAGAGAACACTGAAGCTTTCTTT.

The rearrangement uses TRBV5-1 and TRBJ2-2, with D uncertain. The CDR3 is made up of 15 amino acids. The V gene lost 0 bases and the J gene lost 5 bases, with 11 bases spanning the gap. The V gene's germline CDR1 is SGHRS and CDR2 YFSETQ. This chain's CDR3 is CASSLGLGRTGELFF. Here the CDR3 DNA reads TGCGCCAGCAGCTTGGGCCTGGGCAGGACCGGGGAGCTGTTTTTT.

The V call is TRBV14, the J call TRBJ1-2; D is unclear. Germline V gene sequence: CDR1 SGHDN, CDR2 FVKESK. V lost 0 bases to trimming and J lost 6 bases, with 17 bases between them. The CDR3 contains 16 residues. CDR3 DNA sequence: TGTGCCAGCAGCCAAGATCTAACACCTCAATGGGATGGCTACACCTTC. It encodes CASSQDLTPQWDGYTF.

This clone came up a few times. The V call is TRBV29-1, the J call TRBJ1-3; D might be TRBD1 (5 bases). V was shortened by 4 bases and J by 0 bases, with 16 bases between the two germline ends. The CDR3 is 16 residues long. Germline V gives CDR1 SQVTM, CDR2 ANQGSEA. The CDR3 protein is CSVVDRDPSSGNTIYF. The DNA of the CDR3 is TGCAGCGTTGTAGATCGGGACCCCAGCTCTGGAAACACCATATATTTT.

This clone was observed once. The rearrangement links TRBV5-5 to TRBJ1-6, with TRBD1 matching over 10 bases. CDR3 length: 14 amino acids. CDR1 is SGHKS, CDR2 YYEKEE, per germline (reference sequence). V lost 4 bases and J lost 6; bases outside the gene matches: 1. The CDR3 loop reads CASSGDRGNSPLHF. The CDR3 bases are TGTGCCAGCAGCGGGGACAGGGGTAATTCACCCCTCCACTTT.

J is TRBJ2-7 and V is TRBV11-2; 9 nucleotides align to TRBD1. The ends lost 2 bases at V and 2 bases at J; junction bases unmatched: 4. Germline CDR1 reads SGHAT; CDR2 reads FQNNGV. This CDR3 spans 15 amino acids. CDR3: CASSLYDRGAYEQYF. The CDR3 DNA reads TGTGCCAGCAGCTTATATGACAGGGGGGCCTACGAGCAGTACTTC.

V gene TRBV19 combines with J gene TRBJ2-7, with D uncertain. Trimming shortened V by 3 bases and J by 1 base, and 10 bases separated the two germline ends. Germline V CDR1 and CDR2: LNHDA, SQIVND (reference sequence). The CDR3 spans 14 residues. The CDR3 sequence is CASSISQTSYEQYF. CDR3 nucleotide sequence: TGTGCCAGTAGTATTTCTCAGACGTCCTACGAGCAGTACTTC. The whole variable domain, filled in from reference TRBV19 and TRBJ2-7, reads DGGITQSPKYLFRKEGQNVTLSCEQNLNHDAMYWYRQDPGQGLRLIYYSQIVNDFQKGDIAEGYSVSREKKESFPLTVTSAQKNPTAFYLCASSISQTSYEQYFGPGTRLTVT.

This chain connects TRBV9 to TRBJ2-4; D may be TRBD1 or TRBD2 (5 bases each). Germline lookup yields CDR1 SGDLS and CDR2 YYNGEE. The germline V and J ends were trimmed by 0 bases and 8 bases, with 15 bases remaining between them. The CDR3 is 15 amino acids. CDR3 sequence: CASSVDPGIGDIQYF. The CDR3 DNA is TGTGCCAGCAGCGTAGATCCCGGGATAGGGGACATTCAGTACTTC.

The V gene is TRBV30, the J gene TRBJ2-7; D perhaps matches TRBD2 (6 bases). The CDR3 is 16 amino acids. CDR1 is GTSNPN, CDR2 SVGIG, per germline (reference sequence). V shed 0 bases and J shed 6 bases, with 21 bases lying between them. The DNA of the CDR3 is TGTGCCTGGAGTGTAGCCCGCGCAGGGAGGCTCGGCGAGCAGTACGTC. This encodes CAWSVARAGRLGEQYV.

This chain joins TRBV5-1 and TRBJ2-2; D might be TRBD2 (5 bases). The length of the CDR3 is 16 residues. Looked up from germline, CDR1 is SGHRS and CDR2 is YFSETQ. V gave up 4 bases and J gave up 3 bases, with 16 bases separating them. The CDR3 DNA reads as TGCGCCAGCAGCCCCCAGTGGCTAGCAGACACCGGGGAGCTGTTTTTT. This sequence encodes CASSPQWLADTGELFF.

The chain couples TRBV11-2 to TRBJ2-5, with 12 nucleotides matching TRBD2. The germline gives CDR1 SGHAT, CDR2 FQNNGV. The CDR3 runs 14 residues. Losses at the gene ends were 5 bases for V and 4 bases for J; bases not matched to a gene: 2. The CDR3 coding sequence is TGTGCCAGCAGCGCGACTAGCGGGGGAGAGACCCAGTACTTC. Its translation is CASSATSGGETQYF.